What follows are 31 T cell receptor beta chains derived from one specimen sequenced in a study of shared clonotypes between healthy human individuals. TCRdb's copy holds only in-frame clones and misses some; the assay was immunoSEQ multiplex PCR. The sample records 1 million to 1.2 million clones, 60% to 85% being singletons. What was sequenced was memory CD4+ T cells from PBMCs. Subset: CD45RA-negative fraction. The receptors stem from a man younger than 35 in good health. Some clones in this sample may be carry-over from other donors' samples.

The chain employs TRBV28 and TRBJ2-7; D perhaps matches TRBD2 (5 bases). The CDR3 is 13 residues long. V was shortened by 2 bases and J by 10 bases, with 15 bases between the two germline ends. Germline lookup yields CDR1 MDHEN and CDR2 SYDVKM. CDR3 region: CASSLGAPEDQYF. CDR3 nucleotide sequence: TGTGCCAGCAGTTTAGGAGCTCCGGAGGATCAGTACTTC. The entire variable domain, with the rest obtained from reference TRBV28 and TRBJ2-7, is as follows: DVKVTQSSRYLVKRTGEKVFLECVQDMDHENMFWYRQDPGLGLRLIYFSYDVKMKEKGDIPEGYSVSREKKERFSLILESASTNQTSMYLCASSLGAPEDQYFGPGTRLTVT.

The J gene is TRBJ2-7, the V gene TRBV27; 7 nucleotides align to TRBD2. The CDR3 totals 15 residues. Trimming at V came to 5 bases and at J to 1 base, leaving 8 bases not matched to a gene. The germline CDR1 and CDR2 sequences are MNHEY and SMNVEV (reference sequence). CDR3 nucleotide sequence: TGTGCCAGCAGTACAAGAGCGGGAAATTCCTACGAGCAGTACTTC. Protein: CASSTRAGNSYEQYF.

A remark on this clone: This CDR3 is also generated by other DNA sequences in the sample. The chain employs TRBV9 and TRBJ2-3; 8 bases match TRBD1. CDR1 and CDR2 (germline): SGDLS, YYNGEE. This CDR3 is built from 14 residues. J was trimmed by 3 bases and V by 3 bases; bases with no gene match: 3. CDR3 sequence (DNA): TGTGCCAGCAGCGCCCGACAGGGGACAGATACGCAGTATTTT. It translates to CASSARQGTDTQYF.

The chain's CDR3 is CASSPGTSESSYEQYF. CDR3 DNA: TGCGCCAGCAGCCCCGGGACTAGCGAAAGCTCCTACGAGCAGTACTTC. This rearrangement joins TRBV4-1 to TRBJ2-7; 10 bases match TRBD2. Losses at the gene ends were 4 bases for V and 0 bases for J; bases not matched to a gene: 6. CDR1 MGHRA and CDR2 YSYEKL come from the germline V gene. The CDR3 contains 16 residues.

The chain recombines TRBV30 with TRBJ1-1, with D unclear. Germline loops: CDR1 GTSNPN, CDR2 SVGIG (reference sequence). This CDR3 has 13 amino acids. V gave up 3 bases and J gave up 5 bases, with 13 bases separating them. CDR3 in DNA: TGTGCCTGGAGCCCTGGACCGGGGACTGAAGCTTTCTTT. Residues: CAWSPGPGTEAFF.

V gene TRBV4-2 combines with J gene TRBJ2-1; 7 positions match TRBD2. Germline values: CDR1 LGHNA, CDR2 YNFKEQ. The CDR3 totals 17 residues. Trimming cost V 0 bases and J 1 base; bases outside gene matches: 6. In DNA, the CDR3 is TGTGCCAGCAGCCAAGATGCCCGGCGGGAGTCCTACAATGAGCAGTTCTTC. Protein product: CASSQDARRESYNEQFF.

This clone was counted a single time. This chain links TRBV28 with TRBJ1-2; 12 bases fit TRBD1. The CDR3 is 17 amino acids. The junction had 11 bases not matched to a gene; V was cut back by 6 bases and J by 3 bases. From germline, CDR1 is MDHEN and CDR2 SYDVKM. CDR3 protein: CASSWVPGQGADYGYTF. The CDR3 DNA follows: TGTGCCAGCAGCTGGGTACCGGGACAGGGGGCGGACTATGGCTACACCTTC.

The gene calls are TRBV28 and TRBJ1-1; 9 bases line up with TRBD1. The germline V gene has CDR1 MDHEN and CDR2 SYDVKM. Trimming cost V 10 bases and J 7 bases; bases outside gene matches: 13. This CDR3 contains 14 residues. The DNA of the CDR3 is TGTGCCACCATTCCGGGACAGGGAACCCATGAAGCTTTCTTT. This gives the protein CATIPGQGTHEAFF. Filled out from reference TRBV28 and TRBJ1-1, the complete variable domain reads DVKVTQSSRYLVKRTGEKVFLECVQDMDHENMFWYRQDPGLGLRLIYFSYDVKMKEKGDIPEGYSVSREKKERFSLILESASTNQTSMYLCATIPGQGTHEAFFGQGTRLTVV.

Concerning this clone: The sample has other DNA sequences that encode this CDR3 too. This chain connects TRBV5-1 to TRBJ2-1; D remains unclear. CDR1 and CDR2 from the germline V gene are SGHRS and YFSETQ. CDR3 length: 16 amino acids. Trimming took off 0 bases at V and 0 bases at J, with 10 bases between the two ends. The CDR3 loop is CASSLVGGSSYNEQFF. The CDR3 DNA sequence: TGCGCCAGCAGCTTGGTGGGCGGTAGCTCCTACAATGAGCAGTTCTTC.

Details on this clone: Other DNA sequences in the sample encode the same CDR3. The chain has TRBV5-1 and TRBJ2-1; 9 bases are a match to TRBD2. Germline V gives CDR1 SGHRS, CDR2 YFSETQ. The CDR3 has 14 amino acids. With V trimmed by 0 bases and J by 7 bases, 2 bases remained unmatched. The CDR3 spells CASSLGLAGNEQFF. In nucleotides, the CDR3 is TGCGCCAGCAGCTTGGGTCTAGCGGGGAATGAGCAGTTCTTC.

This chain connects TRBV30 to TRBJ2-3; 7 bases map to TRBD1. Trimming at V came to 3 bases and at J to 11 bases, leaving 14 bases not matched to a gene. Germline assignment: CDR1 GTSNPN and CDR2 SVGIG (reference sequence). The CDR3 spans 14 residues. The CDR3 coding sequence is TGTGCCTGGAGCAGGGGGACGAGAGGCCTCCTGCAGTATTTT. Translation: CAWSRGTRGLLQYF.

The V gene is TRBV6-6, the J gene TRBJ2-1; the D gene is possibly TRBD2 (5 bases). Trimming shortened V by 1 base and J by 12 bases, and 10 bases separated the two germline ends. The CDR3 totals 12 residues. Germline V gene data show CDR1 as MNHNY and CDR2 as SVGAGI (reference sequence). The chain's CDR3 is CASSYFPDWQFF. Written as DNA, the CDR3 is TGTGCCAGCAGTTACTTTCCGGACTGGCAGTTCTTC.

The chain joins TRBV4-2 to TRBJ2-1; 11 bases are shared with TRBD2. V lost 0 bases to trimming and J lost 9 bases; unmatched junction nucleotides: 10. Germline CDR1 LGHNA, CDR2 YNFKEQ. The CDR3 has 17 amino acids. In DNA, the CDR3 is TGTGCCAGCAGCCAAGAGGCGGCTAGCGGGAGGTTGGGTGAGCAGTTCTTC. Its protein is CASSQEAASGRLGEQFF.

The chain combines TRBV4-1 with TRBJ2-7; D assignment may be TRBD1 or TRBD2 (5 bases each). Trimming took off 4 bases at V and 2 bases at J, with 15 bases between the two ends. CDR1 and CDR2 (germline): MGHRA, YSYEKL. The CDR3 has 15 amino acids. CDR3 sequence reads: CASSRGPNYPYEQYF. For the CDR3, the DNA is TGCGCCAGCAGCCGGGGACCAAATTACCCCTACGAGCAGTACTTC.

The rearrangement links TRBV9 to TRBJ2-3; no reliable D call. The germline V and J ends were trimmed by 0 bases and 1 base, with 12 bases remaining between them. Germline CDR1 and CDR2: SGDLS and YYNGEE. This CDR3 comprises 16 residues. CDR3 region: CASSVEAGRGTDTQYF. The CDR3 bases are TGTGCCAGCAGCGTAGAAGCAGGTAGGGGCACAGATACGCAGTATTTT.

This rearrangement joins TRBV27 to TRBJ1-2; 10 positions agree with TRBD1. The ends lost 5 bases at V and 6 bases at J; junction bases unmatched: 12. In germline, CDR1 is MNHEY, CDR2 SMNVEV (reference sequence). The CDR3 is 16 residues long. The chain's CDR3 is CASSPIMGQGIHGYTF. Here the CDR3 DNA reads TGTGCCAGCAGTCCAATTATGGGACAGGGGATTCATGGCTACACCTTC.

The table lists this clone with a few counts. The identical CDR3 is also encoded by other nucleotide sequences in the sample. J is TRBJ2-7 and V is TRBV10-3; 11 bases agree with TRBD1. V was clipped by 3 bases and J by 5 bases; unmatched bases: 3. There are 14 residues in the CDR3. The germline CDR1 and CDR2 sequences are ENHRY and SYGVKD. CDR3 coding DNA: TGTGCCATCAGTGAAGGACAGGGGGCGCACGAGCAGTACTTC. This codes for CAISEGQGAHEQYF.

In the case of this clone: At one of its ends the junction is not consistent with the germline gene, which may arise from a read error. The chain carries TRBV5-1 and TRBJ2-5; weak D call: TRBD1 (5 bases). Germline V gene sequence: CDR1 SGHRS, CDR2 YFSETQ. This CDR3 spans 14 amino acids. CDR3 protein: CASSLGAALEAQYF. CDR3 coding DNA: TGCGCCAGCAGCTTAGGGGCGGCCTTAGAGGCCCAGTACTTC. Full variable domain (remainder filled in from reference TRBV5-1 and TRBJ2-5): KAGVTQTPRYLIKTRGQQVTLSCSPISGHRSVSWYQQTPGQGLQFLFEYFSETQRNKGNFPGRFSGRQFSNSRSEMNVSTLELGDSALYLCASSLGAALEAQYFGPGTRLLVL.

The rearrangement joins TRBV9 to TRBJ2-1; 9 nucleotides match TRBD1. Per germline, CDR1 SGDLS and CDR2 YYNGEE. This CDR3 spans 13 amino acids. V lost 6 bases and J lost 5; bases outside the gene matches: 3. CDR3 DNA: TGTGCCAGCACTGGACAGGGGCACAATGAGCAGTTCTTC. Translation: CASTGQGHNEQFF.

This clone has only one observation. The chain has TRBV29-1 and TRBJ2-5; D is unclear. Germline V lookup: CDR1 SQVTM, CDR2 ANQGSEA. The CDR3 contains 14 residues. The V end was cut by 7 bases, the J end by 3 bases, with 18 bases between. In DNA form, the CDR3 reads TGCAGCGCTATAAATGCGGCCGGTAAAGAGACCCAGTACTTC. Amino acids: CSAINAAGKETQYF.

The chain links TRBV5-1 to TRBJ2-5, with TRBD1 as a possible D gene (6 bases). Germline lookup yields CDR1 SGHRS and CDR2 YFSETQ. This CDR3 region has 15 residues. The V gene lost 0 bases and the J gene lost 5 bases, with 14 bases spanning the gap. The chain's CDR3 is CASSLGQVPSETQYF. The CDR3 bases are TGCGCCAGCAGCTTGGGACAGGTTCCGTCGGAGACCCAGTACTTC.

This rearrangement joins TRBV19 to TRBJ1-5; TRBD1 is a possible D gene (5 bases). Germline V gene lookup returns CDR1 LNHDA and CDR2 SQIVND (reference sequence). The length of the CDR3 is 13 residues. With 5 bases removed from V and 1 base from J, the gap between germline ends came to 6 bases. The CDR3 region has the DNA TGTGCCAGTAGTCGGGACAGCAATCAGCCCCAGCATTTT. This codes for CASSRDSNQPQHF.

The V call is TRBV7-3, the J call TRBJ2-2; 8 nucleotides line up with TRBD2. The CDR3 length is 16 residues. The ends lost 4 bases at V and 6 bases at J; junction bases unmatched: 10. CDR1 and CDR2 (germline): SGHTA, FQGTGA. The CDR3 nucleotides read TGTGCCAGCAGCTCAATCGGGACTAGATCACCCGGGGAGCTGTTTTTT. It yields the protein CASSSIGTRSPGELFF.

CDR3 residues: CASSAPGGYTGELFF. CDR3 nucleotide sequence: TGTGCCAGCAGCGCCCCCGGGGGCTACACCGGGGAGCTGTTTTTT. The chain recombines TRBV9 with TRBJ2-2; D might be TRBD1 or TRBD2, each matching 6 bases. V was trimmed by 3 bases and J by 3 bases, leaving 12 bases between them. CDR3 size: 15 residues. CDR1 is SGDLS, CDR2 YYNGEE, per germline.

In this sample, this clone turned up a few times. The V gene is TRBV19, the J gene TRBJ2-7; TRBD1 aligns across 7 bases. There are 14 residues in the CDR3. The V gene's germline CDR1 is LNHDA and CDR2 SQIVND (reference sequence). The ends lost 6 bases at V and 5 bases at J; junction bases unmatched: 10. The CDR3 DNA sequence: TGTGCCAGTAGCCAAAATAGGGGGCGGGACGAGCAGTACTTC. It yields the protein CASSQNRGRDEQYF.

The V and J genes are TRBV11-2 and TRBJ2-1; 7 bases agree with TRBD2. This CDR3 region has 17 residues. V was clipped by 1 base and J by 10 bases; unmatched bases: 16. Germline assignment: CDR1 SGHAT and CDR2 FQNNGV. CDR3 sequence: CASSLVLQTSTPAEQFF. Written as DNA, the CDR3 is TGTGCCAGCAGCTTAGTTCTACAGACTAGCACCCCTGCGGAGCAGTTCTTC.

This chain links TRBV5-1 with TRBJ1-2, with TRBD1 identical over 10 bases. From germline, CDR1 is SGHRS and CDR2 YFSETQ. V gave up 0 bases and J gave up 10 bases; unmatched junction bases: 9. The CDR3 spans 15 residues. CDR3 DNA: TGCGCCAGCAGCTTGGAAGGGACAGGGGTTTTTGACTACACCTTC. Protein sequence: CASSLEGTGVFDYTF.

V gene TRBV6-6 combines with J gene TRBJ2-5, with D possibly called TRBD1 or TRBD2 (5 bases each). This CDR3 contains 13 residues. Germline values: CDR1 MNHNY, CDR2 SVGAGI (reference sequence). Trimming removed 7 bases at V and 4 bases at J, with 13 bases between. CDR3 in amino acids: CASNAWGRETQYF. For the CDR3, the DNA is TGTGCCAGCAATGCCTGGGGACGAGAGACCCAGTACTTC.

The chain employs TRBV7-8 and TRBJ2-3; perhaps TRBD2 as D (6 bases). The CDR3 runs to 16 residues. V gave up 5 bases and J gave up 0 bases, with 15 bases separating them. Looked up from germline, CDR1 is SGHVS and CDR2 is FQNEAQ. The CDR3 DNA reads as TGTGCCAGCAGCGGGCGGGGCGGATCTAGCACAGATACGCAGTATTTT. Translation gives CASSGRGGSSTDTQYF.

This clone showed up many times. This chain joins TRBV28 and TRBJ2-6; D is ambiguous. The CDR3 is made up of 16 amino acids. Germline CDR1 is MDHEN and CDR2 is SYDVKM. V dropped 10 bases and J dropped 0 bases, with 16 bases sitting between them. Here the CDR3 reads CATTRGSHSGANVLTF. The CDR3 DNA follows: TGTGCCACCACACGAGGATCCCACTCTGGGGCCAACGTCCTGACTTTC.

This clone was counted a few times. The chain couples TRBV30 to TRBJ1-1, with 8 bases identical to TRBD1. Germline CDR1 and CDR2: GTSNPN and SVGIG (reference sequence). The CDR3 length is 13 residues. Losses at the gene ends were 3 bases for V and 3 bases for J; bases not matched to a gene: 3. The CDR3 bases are TGTGCCTGGAGACGGACAGGGTACACTGAAGCTTTCTTT. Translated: CAWRRTGYTEAFF.